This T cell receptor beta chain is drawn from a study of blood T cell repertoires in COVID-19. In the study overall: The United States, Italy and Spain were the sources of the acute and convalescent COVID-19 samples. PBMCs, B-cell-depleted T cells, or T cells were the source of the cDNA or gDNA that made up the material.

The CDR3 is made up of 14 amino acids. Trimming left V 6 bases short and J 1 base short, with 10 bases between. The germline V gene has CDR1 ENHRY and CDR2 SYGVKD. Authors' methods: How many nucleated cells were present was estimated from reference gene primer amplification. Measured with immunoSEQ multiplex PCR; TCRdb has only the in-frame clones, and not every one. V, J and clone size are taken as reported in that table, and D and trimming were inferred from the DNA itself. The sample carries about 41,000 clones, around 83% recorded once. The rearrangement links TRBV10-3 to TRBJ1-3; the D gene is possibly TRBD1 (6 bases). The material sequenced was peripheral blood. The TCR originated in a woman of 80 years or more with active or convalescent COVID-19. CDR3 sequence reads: CAISATGSGNTIYF. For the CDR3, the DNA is TGTGCCATCAGCGCTACAGGGTCTGGAAACACCATATATTTT.